These 4 T cell receptor beta chains came from one sample sequenced in a study of cytomegalovirus exposure and HLA in healthy donors (dated by TCRdb to about 2017). Library generation was performed with the immunoSEQ multiplex PCR assay. The multiplex PCR relied on a mix of 60 forward primers for TCR Vbeta segments and 13 reverse primers for TCR Jbeta segments. The table comes from immuneACCESS by way of TCRdb, which keeps in-frame sequences with V and J called. Part of the clones is missing from these tables; in studies checked, under half for an unresolved V gene and the rest for unknown reasons. In all, the sample holds 95,000 to 150,000 clones, and around four fifths of those were seen once. The ten most abundant clones make up 4% to 5% of the sample. The sequencing input was PBMCs. The receptors shown here come from a woman aged 40 to 50 in good health and CMV-seronegative.

The V and J genes are TRBV7-2 and TRBJ2-1; 8 bases map to TRBD2. Losses at the gene ends were 1 base for V and 5 bases for J; bases not matched to a gene: 7. The V gene's germline CDR1 is SGHTA and CDR2 FQGNSA. CDR3 length: 16 amino acids. The CDR3 DNA is TGTGCCAGCAGCTTAGGGGCTTGGCGGGGGGACAATGAGCAGTTCTTC. Protein sequence: CASSLGAWRGDNEQFF.

This chain uses TRBV13 with TRBJ1-6; D is unclear. Germline V gene lookup returns CDR1 PRHDT and CDR2 FYEKMQ (reference sequence). V lost 0 bases to trimming and J lost 0 bases, with 15 bases between them. CDR3 length: 19 residues. The CDR3 DNA is TGTGCCAGCAGCTTAGGAACAGATACAAAGAGCTCCTATAATTCACCCCTCCACTTT. This encodes CASSLGTDTKSSYNSPLHF.

This sequence joins TRBV7-8 and TRBJ2-5; D remains unclear. CDR1 and CDR2 (germline): SGHVS, FQNEAQ. Trimming took 5 bases from V and 1 from J, leaving 14 bases between them. The CDR3 has 15 residues. The CDR3 DNA reads TGTGCCAGCAGCAGACTTTCCGGAGTCCAAGAGACCCAGTACTTC. It codes for CASSRLSGVQETQYF.

The V and J genes are TRBV29-1 and TRBJ1-1, with D uncertain. Germline CDR1 SQVTM, CDR2 ANQGSEA. The CDR3 contains 13 residues. Trimming took 8 bases from V and 0 from J, leaving 13 bases between them. The CDR3 spells CSPRGLLNTEAFF. Written as DNA, the CDR3 is TGCAGCCCCCGTGGGCTCCTGAACACTGAAGCTTTCTTT.